The 26 T cell receptor beta chains below come from one sample, sequenced in a study of cytomegalovirus exposure and HLA in healthy donors. The PCR had 60 Vbeta and 13 Jbeta primers. Some clones are missing from TCRdb's copy, which holds only in-frame ones; the method was immunoSEQ multiplex PCR. The sample gives 94,000 or so clones, 70% to 85% of which show up once; around 8% is in the top ten. Specimen: PBMCs. These receptors originate from a man aged 55 to 70 in good health and CMV-seronegative.

V usage is TRBV5-1 and J usage is TRBJ1-6, with 10 bases matching TRBD1. After removal of 4 bases from V and 7 bases from J, the junction contained 8 bases not matched to a gene. CDR3 length: 16 amino acids. CDR1 and CDR2 from the germline V gene are SGHRS and YFSETQ. The chain's CDR3 is CASSPGTGVENSPLHF. CDR3 nucleotide sequence: TGCGCCAGCAGCCCGGGGACAGGGGTCGAAAATTCACCCCTCCACTTT.

The V and J genes are TRBV19 and TRBJ1-2; 8 nucleotides agree with TRBD1. The CDR3 spans 15 residues. Germline V gene sequence: CDR1 LNHDA, CDR2 SQIVND (reference sequence). With 0 bases clipped from V and 5 bases from J, the junction kept 5 bases outside the gene matches. CDR3 DNA: TGTGCCAGTAGTATAGATTCCGGGACAGGATATGGCTACACCTTC. This codes for CASSIDSGTGYGYTF.

This clone was detected only once. The chain combines TRBV29-1 with TRBJ2-5, with D possibly matching TRBD2 (6 bases). The CDR3 totals 10 residues. Between the trimmed V and J ends, which lost 5 bases and 11 bases, there was a span of 12 bases. CDR1 SQVTM and CDR2 ANQGSEA come from the germline V gene. The CDR3 region is CSVTTGVQYF. The CDR3 DNA reads as TGCAGCGTTACAACGGGAGTTCAGTACTTC.

The V gene is TRBV30, the J gene TRBJ1-4, with D maybe TRBD1 (5 bases). Germline V gene sequence: CDR1 GTSNPN, CDR2 SVGIG (reference sequence). The V end lost 5 bases, the J end lost 3 bases, and 13 bases lay between the germline ends. This CDR3 comprises 14 residues. The CDR3, as DNA: TGTGCCTGGTCGGTTTCGACAGCTAATGAAAAACTGTTTTTT. This sequence encodes CAWSVSTANEKLFF.

The chain joins TRBV19 to TRBJ1-6; D gene unclear. Germline values: CDR1 LNHDA, CDR2 SQIVND (reference sequence). Trimming took 3 bases from V and 10 from J, leaving 13 bases between them. There are 14 residues in the CDR3. Here the CDR3 DNA reads TGTGCCAGTAGTATGATGCGAGGGAGATCACCCCTCCACTTT. Translation: CASSMMRGRSPLHF.

This rearrangement joins TRBV6-6 to TRBJ2-7; TRBD1 matches at 8 bases. The ends lost 6 bases at V and 12 bases at J; junction bases unmatched: 10. CDR1 and CDR2 (germline): MNHNY, SVGAGI (reference sequence). The CDR3 has 12 residues. CDR3 DNA sequence: TGTGCCAGCAGCTTCGGACAGGGAGACACGTACTTC. Its protein product is CASSFGQGDTYF.

This sequence joins TRBV9 and TRBJ1-5, with TRBD1 matching over 8 bases. V gave up 3 bases and J gave up 4 bases; unmatched junction bases: 3. CDR1 and CDR2 (germline): SGDLS, YYNGEE. This CDR3 spans 14 amino acids. CDR3 nucleotide sequence: TGTGCCAGCAGCGCAGGGACAGGAAATCAGCCCCAGCATTTT. Protein: CASSAGTGNQPQHF.

The genes are TRBV20-1 and TRBJ2-1; possible D gene TRBD1, 6 bases. V was shortened by 6 bases and J by 8 bases, with 11 bases between the two germline ends. Germline V gene lookup returns CDR1 DFQATT and CDR2 SNEGSKA (reference sequence). The CDR3 is made up of 11 amino acids. The CDR3 is CSAQDSHEQFF. In DNA, the CDR3 is TGCAGTGCCCAGGACAGTCATGAGCAGTTCTTC.

This sequence joins TRBV5-1 and TRBJ1-3; TRBD1 matches at 9 bases. In germline, CDR1 is SGHRS, CDR2 YFSETQ. The CDR3 contains 15 residues. V was clipped by 4 bases and J by 3 bases; unmatched bases: 5. The CDR3 sequence: CASSIDRGDGNTIYF. CDR3 sequence (DNA): TGCGCCAGCAGCATAGACAGGGGGGATGGAAACACCATATATTTT.

The gene calls are TRBV10-3 and TRBJ2-7, with TRBD1 matching 8 bases. CDR1 and CDR2 (germline): ENHRY, SYGVKD. The CDR3 runs to 13 residues. Losses at the gene ends were 6 bases for V and 5 bases for J; bases not matched to a gene: 6. CDR3 sequence: CAISGQGSHEQYF. CDR3 DNA sequence: TGTGCCATCAGCGGACAGGGATCCCACGAGCAGTACTTC.

V usage is TRBV5-6 and J usage is TRBJ2-1, with no clear D. The germline V and J ends were trimmed by 4 bases and 9 bases, with 14 bases remaining between them. The germline CDR1 and CDR2 sequences are SGHDT and YYEEEE. The CDR3 is 13 amino acids. The DNA of the CDR3 is TGTGCCAGCAGCCCTGGCGGCTTCGGTGAGCAGTTCTTC. Its translation: CASSPGGFGEQFF.

The chain carries TRBV7-7 and TRBJ1-3, with 7 nucleotides matching TRBD1. There are 14 residues in the CDR3. Losses at the gene ends were 1 base for V and 4 bases for J; bases not matched to a gene: 1. CDR1 and CDR2 from the germline V gene are SSHAT and FNYEAQ (reference sequence). CDR3 amino acids: CASSLGGQGNTIYF. DNA of the CDR3: TGTGCCAGCAGCTTAGGGGGACAGGGAAACACCATATATTTT.

In DNA form, the CDR3 reads TGTGCCAGCAGCCCAATCCAGGGGGCGCTTGAAAAACTGTTTTTT. Translating it yields CASSPIQGALEKLFF. The gene calls are TRBV7-9 and TRBJ1-4; 8 bases map to TRBD1. Germline V gene sequence: CDR1 SEHNR, CDR2 FQNEAQ (reference sequence). V lost 5 bases to trimming and J lost 7 bases; unmatched junction nucleotides: 9. The CDR3 spans 15 residues.

The J gene is TRBJ2-7, the V gene TRBV19, with D unresolved. Germline CDR1 LNHDA, CDR2 SQIVND (reference sequence). V was pared by 2 bases and J by 0 bases, with 11 bases between. The CDR3 sequence is 15 residues long. The CDR3 DNA reads TGTGCCAGTAGTATAAGATGGCGGAGCTCCTACGAGCAGTACTTC. Translating it yields CASSIRWRSSYEQYF.

For the CDR3, the DNA is TGTGCCAGCAGCGCCGCACAGGGGGGGTACCAAGAGACCCAGTACTTC. It translates to CASSAAQGGYQETQYF. V and J are TRBV7-9 and TRBJ2-5, with TRBD1 as a possible D gene (8 bases). V lost 5 bases and J 0 bases, leaving 16 bases between the germline ends. Germline CDR1 is SEHNR and CDR2 is FQNEAQ (reference sequence). The CDR3 totals 16 residues.

Here the CDR3 DNA reads TGTGCCAGCTCGCACAGGGGACCTTTCTACAATGAGCAGTTCTTC. It specifies CASSHRGPFYNEQFF. The chain recombines TRBV18 with TRBJ2-1; 7 bases agree with TRBD1. J was trimmed by 3 bases and V by 6 bases; bases with no gene match: 8. CDR1 KGHSH and CDR2 LQKENI come from the germline V gene. CDR3 size: 15 residues.

The V call is TRBV11-2, the J call TRBJ2-7; perhaps TRBD2 as D (6 bases). CDR1 SGHAT and CDR2 FQNNGV come from the germline V gene. V was cut by 2 bases and J by 4 bases, with 18 bases left in between. The CDR3 sequence is 16 residues long. The CDR3 reads CASSLFPGERTYEQYF. CDR3 bases: TGTGCCAGCAGCTTATTCCCGGGGGAGAGGACTTACGAGCAGTACTTC.

The CDR3 reads CASRIDRDTEAFF. For the CDR3, the DNA is TGTGCCAGTAGGATTGACAGGGACACTGAAGCTTTCTTT. The rearrangement uses TRBV19 and TRBJ1-1, with 7 bases that match TRBD1. Germline-derived CDR1 and CDR2 are LNHDA and SQIVND (reference sequence). V dropped 6 bases and J dropped 3; count of bases not matched to a gene: 4. The CDR3 runs to 13 residues.

The V and J genes are TRBV30 and TRBJ2-7, with 11 bases fitting TRBD2. Germline trimming cut 3 bases from V and 6 bases from J; bases unmatched to any gene: 7. The germline CDR1 and CDR2 sequences are GTSNPN and SVGIG (reference sequence). This CDR3 has 14 amino acids. The CDR3 bases are TGTGCCTGGAGGCTAGCGGGGGGTCGTCTCGAGCAGTACTTC. Translation: CAWRLAGGRLEQYF.

A few counts support this clone. This chain uses TRBV19 with TRBJ1-6; TRBD1 agrees at 7 bases. CDR3 size: 13 residues. CDR1 and CDR2 (germline): LNHDA, SQIVND (reference sequence). J lost 7 bases, V lost 6 bases, and 3 bases had no gene match. DNA of the CDR3: TGTGCCAGTAGCCAGGGGGTGAATTCACCCCTCCACTTT. This encodes CASSQGVNSPLHF.

The chain couples TRBV7-9 to TRBJ1-1, with D tentatively TRBD1 (6 bases). This CDR3 contains 13 residues. V dropped 4 bases and J dropped 7 bases, with 13 bases sitting between them. From germline, CDR1 is SEHNR and CDR2 FQNEAQ (reference sequence). CDR3 loop: CASSYSGEGEAFF. The CDR3 DNA reads as TGTGCCAGCAGCTATTCAGGGGAGGGTGAAGCTTTCTTT.

The V gene is TRBV21-1, the J gene TRBJ1-1; the listed D gene, TRBD1, was not tested against the DNA. TRBV21-1 is termed a pseudogene. The CDR3 loop spans 14 amino acids. CDR3 region: CASSKGAGNTEAFF. CDR3 nucleotides: TGTGCCAGCAGCAAAGGTGCAGGGAACACTGAAGCTTTCTTT.

The chain carries TRBV2 and TRBJ2-7, with D perhaps TRBD2 (7 bases). The V gene lost 10 bases and the J gene lost 4 bases, with 14 bases spanning the gap. The CDR3 totals 12 residues. Germline V gene data show CDR1 as SNHLY and CDR2 as FYNNEI. The CDR3 bases are TGTGCCACTCGGGGGGCTGCGTACGAGCAGTACTTC. Its protein is CATRGAAYEQYF.

This clone occurred a few times. The chain joins TRBV6-1 to TRBJ2-4; TRBD1 agrees at 10 bases. The CDR3 runs to 15 residues. CDR1 and CDR2 from the germline V gene are MNHNS and SASEGT. V shed 5 bases, J shed 8 bases, and the junction held 9 bases outside the gene matches. Here the CDR3 DNA reads TGTGCCAGCAGTACCCCGGGACAGGGGAAAGACATTCAGTACTTC. Translating gives CASSTPGQGKDIQYF.

This chain connects TRBV4-1 to TRBJ1-5; the D gene is possibly TRBD1 (6 bases). This CDR3 has 17 residues. The V end lost 6 bases, the J end lost 4 bases, and 22 bases lay between the germline ends. Germline values: CDR1 MGHRA, CDR2 YSYEKL. This CDR3 is CASSLVGSTGLNQPQHF. The DNA of the CDR3 is TGCGCCAGCAGTCTGGTCGGTAGTACAGGGCTGAATCAGCCCCAGCATTTT.

The rearrangement links TRBV4-3 to TRBJ2-7, with 12 bases lining up with TRBD2. CDR1 LGHNA and CDR2 YSLEER come from the germline V gene. There are 18 residues in the CDR3. Trimming cost V 0 bases and J 5 bases; bases outside gene matches: 11. The CDR3 DNA sequence: TGCGCCAGCAGCCAAGATTGGACTCCGGGACTAGCGGGCGACGAGCAGTACTTC. It encodes CASSQDWTPGLAGDEQYF.